The 10 T cell receptor beta chains below come from one sample, sequenced in a study of T cell repertoires in aging, cancer and after chemotherapy. Multiplex touch-down PCR with TRB-A/B primers amplified rearranged V-D-J TRB sequences. Each CDR3 protein gets one entry after TCRdb re-called the multiplex PCR reads with MiXCR. The repertoire holds nearly 11,000 distinct CDR3 sequences, roughly 40% seen once, with roughly 7.4% in the top ten. The template was genomic DNA from peripheral blood, not RNA. The sequenced sample was blood. These receptors originate from a human donor in good health.

This clonotype was seen a few times. The J gene is TRBJ1-3, the V gene TRBV19; D remains unclear. CDR1 and CDR2 from the germline V gene are LNHDA and SQIVND (reference sequence). The CDR3 spans 15 residues. V lost 8 bases and J lost 2, with 16 bases in between. The CDR3 region has the DNA TGTGCCAGTCACCCAGTGGGAGCAACTGGAAACACCATATATTTT. It translates to CASHPVGATGNTIYF.

The V and J genes are TRBV12-3 or TRBV12-4 and TRBJ2-3, with 9 bases that match TRBD2. This CDR3 region has 18 residues. Unmatched junction bases numbered 14, after V lost 5 bases and J lost 2 bases. The CDR3 here is CASSEKLSGTSFTDTQYF. CDR3 bases: TGTGCCAGCAGTGAGAAATTATCCGGGACTAGCTTCACAGATACGCAGTATTTT.

V gene TRBV6-1 combines with J gene TRBJ2-3; 8 positions match TRBD1. CDR1 is MNHNS, CDR2 SASEGT, per germline. CDR3 length equals 19 residues. Trimming removed 5 bases from V and 0 bases from J; junction bases left unmatched: 16. CDR3 in DNA: TGTGCCAGCAGTTGGTCTTCGGCAGGGGGCTTTTTCAGCACAGATACGCAGTATTTT. Translated: CASSWSSAGGFFSTDTQYF.

This clonotype has a handful of counts. The chain joins TRBV27 to TRBJ2-1; a possible D gene is TRBD2 (6 bases). V gave up 2 bases and J gave up 3 bases, with 17 bases separating them. The CDR3 sequence is 17 residues long. CDR1 is MNHEY and CDR2 is SMNVEV in the germline V gene (reference sequence). The CDR3 loop is CASSLRFSGVGYNEQFF. In DNA, the CDR3 is TGTGCCAGCAGTTTAAGGTTCTCGGGAGTCGGCTACAATGAGCAGTTCTTC.

The chain recombines TRBV6-1 with TRBJ2-2; 7 nucleotides agree with TRBD1. CDR1 MNHNS and CDR2 SASEGT come from the germline V gene. CDR3 length: 14 amino acids. Trimming cost V 1 base and J 9 bases; bases outside gene matches: 5. In DNA, the CDR3 is TGTGCCAGCAGTGAAGGAAACAGGGGAAGGGAGCTGTTTTTT. Translated, it gives CASSEGNRGRELFF.

V gene TRBV29-1 combines with J gene TRBJ2-7, with a weak D call TRBD1 (5 bases). The ends were cut back, 3 bases at V and 6 bases at J, with 18 bases in the middle. The CDR3 is made up of 14 amino acids. The germline gives CDR1 SQVTM, CDR2 ANQGSEA. DNA for the CDR3: TGCAGCGTTGATCGGGCAGGGATTATTTCCGAGCAGTACTTC. It is translated as CSVDRAGIISEQYF.

This clonotype was recorded a few times. The CDR3 sequence: CASGTVASEFF. Written as DNA, the CDR3 is TGTGCTAGTGGGACCGTCGCCTCGGAGTTCTTC. The V gene is TRBV12-3 or TRBV12-4, the J gene TRBJ2-1; perhaps D is TRBD1 or TRBD2 (5 bases each). CDR3 length: 11 amino acids.

This clonotype was seen a handful of times. The V call is TRBV6-5, the J call TRBJ2-7; TRBD2 matches 8 bases. Germline CDR1 and CDR2: MNHEY and SVGAGI. This CDR3 spans 14 amino acids. With V trimmed by 4 bases and J by 4 bases, 6 bases remained unmatched. This chain's CDR3 is CASSSTGGAYEQYF. DNA for the CDR3: TGTGCCAGCAGTTCCACGGGGGGGGCTTACGAGCAGTACTTC.

In this sample, this clonotype is medium-sized (0.01 to 0.1%). DNA for the CDR3: TGCAGCGTTGAAGTAGGAACCACCGAGGGTGGCTACACCTTC. Encoded protein: CSVEVGTTEGGYTF. J is TRBJ1-2 and V is TRBV29-1; no clear D gene. Germline CDR1 SQVTM, CDR2 ANQGSEA. V lost 1 base to trimming and J lost 7 bases, with 16 bases between them. The CDR3 consists of 14 residues.

The J gene is TRBJ1-4, the V gene TRBV28, with TRBD1 matching over 11 bases. The V and J ends lost 6 bases and 8 bases, in that order; junction bases with no gene match: 5. The CDR3 is 14 amino acids. Germline V gene data show CDR1 as MDHEN and CDR2 as SYDVKM. CDR3 protein: CASSRDRGEEKLFF. The CDR3 region has the DNA TGTGCCAGCAGCCGGGACAGGGGGGAGGAAAAACTGTTTTTT.